A single TCR beta chain is shown here with its context. The library targeted TCRbeta and was prepared with unique molecular identifiers. MiXCR was run by TCRdb on the PCR reads, yielding one entry per CDR3 protein. Altogether some 290,000 distinct CDR3 sequences are present, 23% being singletons, with the ten largest covering over 9.5%. Deletions cut 3 bases from V and 2 bases from J, with 11 bases between. The germline gives CDR1 DFQATT, CDR2 SNEGSKA (reference sequence). This CDR3 contains 14 residues. This sample was taken from a study of T-cell reconstitution after alpha-beta-depleted transplantation in children.

This clonotype was obtained from a male patient between 5 and 17 years old who had a stem cell transplant for acute lymphoblastic leukemia, so the T cells may come from the graft donor. The sequenced sample was PBMCs, mostly from graft donor cells, obtained 180 days after TCRalphabeta/CD19-depleted stem cell transplant. The chain links TRBV20-1 to TRBJ1-5; D may be TRBD1 (6 bases). The CDR3 loop is CSARKGGGNQPQHF. DNA of the CDR3: TGCAGTGCTAGGAAGGGGGGCGGCAATCAGCCCCAGCATTTT.